The rows below give T cell receptor beta chains drawn from one sample of a study of blood T cell repertoires in COVID-19. Profiling relied on immunoSEQ multiplex PCR, and the TCRdb table lists in-frame clones only, not all of them. This table has around 100,000 clones, approximately 69% appearing once. The sample consisted of peripheral blood. All receptors derive from a man older than 75 with acute or convalescent COVID-19. Each CDR3 is given without its conserved first and last residue. Fields, in order: V gene, clone size, J gene, CDR3 protein. Clone size is not always given. Where it is, it says once, few, many or a class for expanded clones.

TRBV18	.	TRBJ1-2	ASSTEKNYGYT
TRBV6-5	.	TRBJ1-1	ASSQGTEAF
TRBV28	.	TRBJ2-4	ASSLMGATAKNIQY
TRBV4-1	few	TRBJ2-5	ASSRNLAVEVGEETQY
TRBV5-7	.	TRBJ2-7	ASSLPVLAGSYEQY
TRBV7-9	few	TRBJ2-3	ASSTGQGRTDTQY
TRBV7-8	.	TRBJ2-6	ASSSLRTSTGANVLT
TRBV5-6	few	TRBJ2-7	ASSRLAVYEQY
TRBV20-1	few	TRBJ2-7	SPITGEQY
TRBV28	.	TRBJ1-5	ASSFLAGRQPQH
TRBV3-1/TRBV3-2	.	TRBJ2-5	ASSIGQGNQETQY
TRBV2	.	TRBJ2-7	ASSQDYYEQY
TRBV18	.	TRBJ2-7	ASSKNTGDYEQY
TRBV7-2	.	TRBJ2-1	ASSFRGGPFNEQF
TRBV18	.	TRBJ2-4	ASSPPGLAGAKNIQY
TRBV6-5	.	TRBJ1-1	ASSYSLGQGRTEAF
TRBV7-8	.	TRBJ1-1	ASSFGGAGNTEAF
TRBV5-5	few	TRBJ1-1	ASSWGGNTEAF
TRBV6-5	.	TRBJ2-1	ASQRGSSYNEQF
TRBV5-4	.	TRBJ2-3	ASSLRLAGGSRTDTQY
TRBV5-6	.	TRBJ1-6	ASSLTGTPNSPLH
TRBV7-9	few	TRBJ2-6	ASSLYTGANVLT
TRBV7-2	.	TRBJ2-4	ASSPSRAGGIKNIQY
TRBV5-4	.	TRBJ2-7	ASSLAYGQGHEQY
TRBV7-2	.	TRBJ2-3	ASSLLGAGGTDTQY
TRBV7-9	.	TRBJ2-3	ASSSTVPDTQY
TRBV10-2	.	TRBJ1-5	ASWSGGLGPQH
TRBV11-3	.	TRBJ1-1	ASSLVWRERAF
TRBV7-2	.	TRBJ2-7	ASSSLLQGRSYEQY
TRBV15	.	TRBJ2-2	ATSPLGTPQAGGPDTGELF
TRBV9	few	TRBJ2-3	ASTPGVGLDTQY
TRBV5-6	.	TRBJ2-7	ASSPMGTSNYEQY
TRBV12-3/TRBV12-4	.	TRBJ1-2	ASRGSRGYT
TRBV2	.	TRBJ2-7	ASSVRGTGGYEQY
TRBV2	many	TRBJ1-2	ASSGTGAGYT
TRBV9	.	TRBJ2-5	ASSPLGAGKGEETQY
TRBV28	.	TRBJ1-3	ASGHGGRISGNTIY
TRBV11-3	.	TRBJ2-3	ASSLQGTDTQY
TRBV5-1	.	TRBJ2-3	ASSFSGSSDTQY
TRBV18	.	TRBJ2-3	ASSPLGLAFTDTQY
TRBV4-3	few	TRBJ1-2	ASSQAGSYYGYT
TRBV7-8	few	TRBJ2-7	ASSVRDRGSYEQY
TRBV7-3	.	TRBJ2-2	ASRASGGTGELF
TRBV6-2/TRBV6-3	.	TRBJ2-1	ASSYGLAGVREQF
TRBV29-1	.	TRBJ2-1	SVVRNLDNEQF